This T cell receptor (beta chain) was documented in a study of T cells in localized non-small cell lung cancer. Germline V lookup: CDR1 SGHVT, CDR2 SQSDAQ. The CDR3 covers 13 residues. Trimming removed 1 base at V and 4 bases at J, with 8 bases between. Atypia-free adjacent lung was sampled at least 2 cm beyond the tumor margin. Sequencing used immunoSEQ multiplex PCR; TCRdb keeps in-frame clones, though not all of them. The repertoire includes some 1,000 clones, approximately 20% of them detected once, and just under 20% sits in the top ten. The specimen comprised normal lung tissue next to the tumor, sampled before any cancer treatment. The sequence derives from a male donor aged 60 or older with stage I lung adenocarcinoma. The J gene is TRBJ2-7, the V gene TRBV7-4; no clear D. CDR3 amino acids: CASSLDVEYEQYF. The CDR3, as DNA: TGTGCCAGCAGCTTAGATGTGGAGTACGAGCAGTACTTC.